Following are 10 T cell receptor beta chains from one sample sequenced in a study of cytomegalovirus exposure and HLA in healthy donors. Here immunoSEQ multiplex PCR was the method, and the copy in TCRdb shows in-frame clones only, minus some. The sample includes about 160,000 clones, 86% of them seen just once. The sequencing sample was made of PBMCs. The receptors come from a woman in her 30s in good health and CMV-seronegative.

This clone has more than one count but fewer than ten. This chain joins TRBV5-1 and TRBJ2-2; possibly TRBD1 for D (5 bases). The V end lost 0 bases, the J end lost 2 bases, and 17 bases lay between the germline ends. CDR3 length: 18 residues. CDR1 is SGHRS and CDR2 is YFSETQ in the germline V gene. This chain's CDR3 is CASSLDRFPTYNTGELFF. Written as DNA, the CDR3 is TGCGCCAGCAGCTTGGACAGGTTCCCCACATATAACACCGGGGAGCTGTTTTTT.

The chain recombines TRBV6-1 with TRBJ2-1; 14 positions agree with TRBD2. This CDR3 is built from 17 residues. Germline values: CDR1 MNHNS, CDR2 SASEGT. Germline trimming cut 0 bases from V and 6 bases from J; bases unmatched to any gene: 4. The CDR3 sequence is CASSEAAGTSGGNEQFF. CDR3 nucleotides: TGTGCCAGCAGTGAAGCGGCCGGGACTAGCGGGGGCAATGAGCAGTTCTTC.

The CDR3 DNA follows: TGTGCCAGCAGGTACTCCACAGAAGCTTTCTTT. Residues: CASRYSTEAFF. The chain carries TRBV2 and TRBJ1-1; no clear D gene. With 6 bases removed from V and 8 bases from J, the gap between germline ends came to 10 bases. Germline V lookup: CDR1 SNHLY, CDR2 FYNNEI. The CDR3 runs 11 residues.

The chain links TRBV9 to TRBJ2-5, with 7 bases that match TRBD2. Germline CDR1 and CDR2: SGDLS and YYNGEE. This CDR3 has 17 residues. V lost 1 base to trimming and J lost 5 bases; unmatched junction nucleotides: 14. CDR3 DNA: TGTGCCAGCAGCGTACATGCCCTCACTAGCGCCGATGAGACCCAGTACTTC. Translation: CASSVHALTSADETQYF.

The chain is built from TRBV16 and TRBJ1-6; maybe TRBD1 (5 bases). V was cut by 4 bases and J by 8 bases, with 12 bases left in between. Germline CDR1 KGHSY, CDR2 FQNENV. The CDR3 spans 14 residues. The CDR3 loop reads CASSPQGQDSPLHF. CDR3 sequence (DNA): TGTGCCAGCAGCCCCCAGGGCCAGGATTCACCCCTCCACTTT.

The table lists this clone with a few counts. The chain carries TRBV7-9 and TRBJ1-5; 9 bases line up with TRBD1. Germline CDR1 reads SEHNR; CDR2 reads FQNEAQ (reference sequence). Losses at the gene ends were 1 base for V and 6 bases for J; bases not matched to a gene: 1. This CDR3 has 14 amino acids. The CDR3 loop reads CASSLGTGAQPQHF. The CDR3 DNA sequence: TGTGCCAGCAGCTTAGGGACAGGGGCTCAGCCCCAGCATTTT. The complete variable domain, with remaining parts taken from reference TRBV7-9 and TRBJ1-5, reads DTGVSQNPRHKITKRGQNVTFRCDPISEHNRLYWYRQTLGQGPEFLTYFQNEAQLEKSRLLSDRFSAERPKGSFSTLEIQRTEQGDSAMYLCASSLGTGAQPQHFGDGTRLSIL.

V is TRBV4-3 and J is TRBJ1-3; possibly TRBD1 for D (5 bases). Germline V gene data show CDR1 as LGHNA and CDR2 as YSLEER. This CDR3 has 17 amino acids. V was cut by 3 bases and J by 2 bases, with 17 bases left in between. Here the CDR3 reads CASSQDWGVLAGNTIYF. The CDR3 DNA follows: TGCGCCAGCAGCCAGGACTGGGGGGTCCTGGCTGGAAACACCATATATTTT.

A word on this clone: The junction shows a germline mismatch at one end, possibly a read error. The gene calls are TRBV11-3 and TRBJ1-1; D is ambiguous. This CDR3 contains 13 residues. CDR1 is SGHNT and CDR2 is YENEEA in the germline V gene. CDR3 loop: CASSLYVNTEAFF. The CDR3 coding sequence is TGTGCCAGCAGCTTATACGTGAACACAGAAGCTTTCTTT.

This chain links TRBV29-1 with TRBJ1-1; TRBD1 is a possible D gene (6 bases). Germline-derived CDR1 and CDR2 are SQVTM and ANQGSEA. With 1 base removed from V and 4 bases from J, the gap between germline ends came to 10 bases. There are 13 residues in the CDR3. The CDR3 DNA reads as TGCAGCGTTGAAGTGGGAGGGGGCACTGAAGCTTTCTTT. This encodes CSVEVGGGTEAFF. Drawing the rest from reference TRBV29-1 and TRBJ1-1, the complete variable domain is SAVISQKPSRDICQRGTSLTIQCQVDSQVTMMFWYRQQPGQSLTLIATANQGSEATYESGFVIDKFPISRPNLTFSTLTVSNMSPEDSSIYLCSVEVGGGTEAFFGQGTRLTVV.

The CDR3 reads CASSPTGTGDYEQYF. The CDR3 region has the DNA TGTGCCAGCAGCCCTACCGGAACAGGAGATTACGAGCAGTACTTC. V usage is TRBV28 and J usage is TRBJ2-7, with D possibly matching TRBD1 (5 bases). The V end lost 6 bases, the J end lost 4 bases, and 19 bases lay between the germline ends. The CDR3 runs to 15 residues. CDR1 and CDR2 (germline): MDHEN, SYDVKM.